Each of the 10 T cell receptor beta chains below was sequenced from the same sample in a study of blood T cell repertoires in COVID-19. The table came from immunoSEQ multiplex PCR; TCRdb's copy has only in-frame clones and leaves some out. The data show around 340,000 clones, about nine tenths seen once. The sample taken for sequencing was peripheral blood. Receptors were obtained from a woman aged 55-69 years with COVID-19, enrolled during active disease.

The V call is TRBV20-1, the J call TRBJ2-5; possibly TRBD2 for D (5 bases). The CDR3 loop spans 11 amino acids. Per the germline V gene, CDR1 is DFQATT and CDR2 is SNEGSKA (reference sequence). V was clipped by 4 bases and J by 9 bases, with 12 bases between them. The CDR3, as DNA: TGCAGTGCTAATATCCGGGGAGCCCAGTACTTC. This gives the protein CSANIRGAQYF.

The rearrangement uses TRBV5-1 and TRBJ2-2, with D possibly TRBD1 on 6 matching bases. In germline, CDR1 is SGHRS, CDR2 YFSETQ. The CDR3 runs to 14 residues. Trimming removed 4 bases from V and 2 bases from J, with 9 bases in between. This CDR3 is CASSETGNTGELFF. CDR3 DNA sequence: TGCGCCAGCAGCGAGACAGGAAACACCGGGGAGCTGTTTTTT.

The chain links TRBV29-1 to TRBJ1-1; D uncertain. The CDR3 spans 13 residues. Trimming took off 6 bases at V and 1 base at J, with 12 bases between the two ends. Germline V gene lookup returns CDR1 SQVTM and CDR2 ANQGSEA. CDR3 DNA sequence: TGCAGCGTGGCGGGGAATTGGAACACTGAAGCTTTCTTT. This encodes CSVAGNWNTEAFF.

The chain couples TRBV13 to TRBJ2-6; a weak D match, TRBD1 (6 bases). Trimming shortened V by 6 bases and J by 2 bases, and 8 bases separated the two germline ends. Germline V lookup: CDR1 PRHDT, CDR2 FYEKMQ (reference sequence). CDR3 size: 14 residues. CDR3 residues: CASSRTAGANVLTF. In DNA, the CDR3 is TGTGCCAGCAGTAGGACAGCTGGGGCCAACGTCCTGACTTTC.

The chain recombines TRBV28 with TRBJ1-3, with D possibly being TRBD1 (5 bases). The germline V and J ends were trimmed by 1 base and 4 bases, with 14 bases remaining between them. The CDR3 spans 16 residues. Germline CDR1 MDHEN, CDR2 SYDVKM. The CDR3 nucleotides read TGTGCCAGCAGTTTATACTCAGGGTCTACGGGAAACACCATATATTTT. As protein: CASSLYSGSTGNTIYF. The whole variable domain, remainder taken from reference TRBV28 and TRBJ1-3, is DVKVTQSSRYLVKRTGEKVFLECVQDMDHENMFWYRQDPGLGLRLIYFSYDVKMKEKGDIPEGYSVSREKKERFSLILESASTNQTSMYLCASSLYSGSTGNTIYFGEGSWLTVV.

The chain is built from TRBV27 and TRBJ1-2, with D maybe TRBD1 (6 bases). V lost 5 bases and J lost 4, with 11 bases in between. The CDR3 length is 13 residues. Germline V lookup: CDR1 MNHEY, CDR2 SMNVEV (reference sequence). This CDR3 reads CASSRTGSYGYTF. DNA of the CDR3: TGTGCCAGCAGTCGCACAGGGTCCTATGGCTACACCTTC.

The J gene is TRBJ2-7, the V gene TRBV28; 8 nucleotides match TRBD1. Germline CDR1 reads MDHEN; CDR2 reads SYDVKM. Losses at the gene ends were 5 bases for V and 5 bases for J; bases not matched to a gene: 5. CDR3 length: 13 amino acids. For the CDR3, the DNA is TGTGCCAGCAGTCCCGGACAGGGCAACGAGCAGTACTTC. Its translation is CASSPGQGNEQYF.

The chain has TRBV2 and TRBJ2-7; weak D call: TRBD2 (5 bases). CDR3 length equals 15 residues. The V gene lost 6 bases and the J gene lost 3 bases, with 18 bases spanning the gap. CDR1 is SNHLY and CDR2 is FYNNEI in the germline V gene. The CDR3 loop reads CASRQLGSAVYEQYF. For the CDR3, the DNA is TGTGCCAGCAGACAACTGGGGAGCGCAGTCTACGAGCAGTACTTC. The full variable domain, completed using reference TRBV2 and TRBJ2-7, is EPEVTQTPSHQVTQMGQEVILRCVPISNHLYFYWYRQILGQKVEFLVSFYNNEISEKSEIFDDQFSVERPDGSNFTLKIRSTKLEDSAMYFCASRQLGSAVYEQYFGPGTRLTVT.

In DNA, the CDR3 is TGTGCCAGCACTTACAGGGTTGGGGGCACTGAAGCTTTCTTT. It translates to CASTYRVGGTEAFF. The V and J genes are TRBV11-2 and TRBJ1-1, with D perhaps TRBD1 (6 bases). The germline V gene has CDR1 SGHAT and CDR2 FQNNGV. This CDR3 region has 14 residues. Trimming stripped 7 bases from V and 4 bases from J, with 16 bases between.

The chain carries TRBV3-1 (or the pseudogene TRBV3-2) and TRBJ2-5; a possible D gene is TRBD2 (5 bases). V was pared by 3 bases and J by 5 bases, with 10 bases between. CDR1 is LGHDT and CDR2 is YNNKEL in the germline V gene (reference sequence). The CDR3 sequence is 13 residues long. CDR3 protein: CASSQLGVETQYF. Here the CDR3 DNA reads TGTGCCAGCAGCCAGTTGGGAGTGGAGACCCAGTACTTC.